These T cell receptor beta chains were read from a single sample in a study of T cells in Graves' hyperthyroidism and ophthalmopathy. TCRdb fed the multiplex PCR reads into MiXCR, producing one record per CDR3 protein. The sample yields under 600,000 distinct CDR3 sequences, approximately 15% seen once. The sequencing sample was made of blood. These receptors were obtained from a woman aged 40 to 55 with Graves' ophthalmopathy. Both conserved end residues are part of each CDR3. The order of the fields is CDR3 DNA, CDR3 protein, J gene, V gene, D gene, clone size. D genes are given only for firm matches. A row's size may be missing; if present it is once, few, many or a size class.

cdr3_nt: TGCGCCAGCAGAACGGGACAGGGACTTACCGGGGAGCTGTTTTTT
cdr3_aa: CASRTGQGLTGELFF
j_call: TRBJ2-2
v_call: TRBV4-1
d_call: TRBD1
clone_size: few

cdr3_nt: TGTGCCAGCAGTTACTTGACAGGGCTTAGCACAGATACGCAGTATTTT
cdr3_aa: CASSYLTGLSTDTQYF
j_call: TRBJ2-3
v_call: TRBV6-2/TRBV6-3
d_call: TRBD1
clone_size: .

cdr3_nt: TGTGCCAGCAGTTCGCCAGGGTATCGGAACACTGAAGCTTTCTTT
cdr3_aa: CASSSPGYRNTEAFF
j_call: TRBJ1-1
v_call: TRBV6-1
d_call: .
clone_size: many

cdr3_nt: TGTGCCAGCAGTTTACGGACAGCCTACTATGGCTACACCTTC
cdr3_aa: CASSLRTAYYGYTF
j_call: TRBJ1-2
v_call: TRBV28
d_call: .
clone_size: many

cdr3_nt: TGCGCCAGCAGGGAAGGGGAGGAATCACCCCTCCACTTT
cdr3_aa: CASREGEESPLHF
j_call: TRBJ1-6
v_call: TRBV5-1
d_call: .
clone_size: .

cdr3_nt: TGTGCCAGCAGCCAATACCTAGCGGGAGGGGCAGATACGCAGTATTTT
cdr3_aa: CASSQYLAGGADTQYF
j_call: TRBJ2-3
v_call: TRBV3-1
d_call: TRBD2
clone_size: many

cdr3_nt: TGTGCCAGCAGCTTAGGGGGGGGGTACGGCTACGAGCAGTACTTC
cdr3_aa: CASSLGGGYGYEQYF
j_call: TRBJ2-7
v_call: TRBV11-2
d_call: TRBD2
clone_size: few

cdr3_nt: TGTGCCAGTACCAATTGGCAGGGTGGGTGGCCCCAGCATTTT
cdr3_aa: CASTNWQGGWPQHF
j_call: TRBJ1-5
v_call: TRBV19
d_call: .
clone_size: .

cdr3_nt: TGTGCCAGCAGCGACAGGGCACGGGACAATCAGCCCCAGCATTTT
cdr3_aa: CASSDRARDNQPQHF
j_call: TRBJ1-5
v_call: TRBV6-1
d_call: TRBD1
clone_size: .

cdr3_nt: TGTGCCAGCAACCAACTAGGAGTGGGCTACAATGAGCAGTTCTTC
cdr3_aa: CASNQLGVGYNEQFF
j_call: TRBJ2-1
v_call: TRBV12-3/TRBV12-4
d_call: .
clone_size: .

cdr3_nt: TGCGCCAGCCGGGGCGGATTTAATGAAAAACTGTTTTTT
cdr3_aa: CASRGGFNEKLFF
j_call: TRBJ1-4
v_call: TRBV5-1
d_call: .
clone_size: .

cdr3_nt: TGTGCCAGCAGGATGGACAGGTCAACTAATGAAAAACTGTTTTTT
cdr3_aa: CASRMDRSTNEKLFF
j_call: TRBJ1-4
v_call: TRBV6-1
d_call: TRBD1
clone_size: .